This T cell receptor (beta chain) was profiled in a study of cytomegalovirus exposure and HLA in healthy donors. Germline CDR1 reads MNHEY; CDR2 reads SMNVEV (reference sequence). The length of the CDR3 is 13 residues. With 5 bases clipped from V and 3 bases from J, the junction kept 4 bases outside the gene matches. This clone has more than one count but fewer than ten. With 60 Vbeta and 13 Jbeta primers, the PCR was carried out. Measured with immunoSEQ multiplex PCR; TCRdb has only the in-frame clones, and not every one. The sample consists of about 170,000 clones, around three quarters of them appearing once.

The receptor comes from a woman under 40 in good health and CMV-seropositive. The specimen sequenced was PBMCs. The gene calls are TRBV27 and TRBJ2-7; 7 nucleotides match TRBD1. Written as DNA, the CDR3 is TGTGCCAGCAGTCTGGGGACAGTCTACGAGCAGTACTTC. Its protein product is CASSLGTVYEQYF.